This TCR beta chain was sequenced in a study of T-cell memory formation after mild COVID-19. General study results and limits: Memory from before infection featured some responding clones, which suggests cross-reactive memory joined. Researchers report contracting CD4+ clones mostly in CM and EM, with CD8+ clones in EMRA.

In this sample, this clonotype turned up many times. As yet, its antigen is unknown. Constant-segment-primed 5'RACE gave TCR alpha and TCR beta cDNA libraries with sample barcodes and UMIs. TCRdb itself ran the 5' RACE reads through MiXCR, one entry per CDR3 protein. Among 120,000 to 150,000 distinct CDR3 sequences listed, 6% were seen once. CDR3 length equals 13 residues. V gave up 5 bases and J gave up 0 bases, with 6 bases separating them. Germline assignment: CDR1 SEHNR and CDR2 FQNEAQ (reference sequence). The origin of this receptor is an adult woman who had mild COVID-19 (a few samples of this study predate the infection). Cell type and time point are not known. The sequencing sample was made of PBMCs or a T cell subset sorted from them (not recorded which). The chain joins TRBV7-9 to TRBJ2-3; D remains unclear. CDR3 sequence reads: CASSTASTDTQYF. In nucleotides, the CDR3 is TGTGCCAGCAGCACCGCTAGCACAGATACGCAGTATTTT. The full variable domain, with the rest looked up from reference TRBV7-9 and TRBJ2-3, is DTGVSQNPRHKITKRGQNVTFRCDPISEHNRLYWYRQTLGQGPEFLTYFQNEAQLEKSRLLSDRFSAERPKGSFSTLEIQRTEQGDSAMYLCASSTASTDTQYFGPGTRLTVL.